The clone carrying this TCR beta chain was observed a few times. What it binds is not known. The source of the sample is a study of OX40 agonist ivuxolimab in advanced cancers. Whole-study findings and limits: Expanded clones were, on average, more numerous in CD8+ T cells than in CD4+. In the 0.1 to 3.0 mg/kg range, CD4+ and CD8+ blood T cells had expanded clonally by week 6.

The germline V gene encodes CDR1 SGHRS and CDR2 YFSETQ. V lost 4 bases and J lost 7; bases outside the gene matches: 4. The CDR3 has 14 residues. Clones were read by immunoSEQ multiplex PCR, and TCRdb kept only the in-frame ones, dropping some. The table lists 30,000 to 45,000 clones, approximately 80% of them singletons. This chain connects TRBV5-1 to TRBJ1-4; 10 nucleotides agree with TRBD1. Sequenced material: CD4+ or CD8+ T cells sorted from blood, taken in a trial of the OX40 agonist ivuxolimab. This clonotype originated in an adult with an advanced solid tumor such as melanoma, head and neck, liver or kidney cancer. The CDR3 sequence: CASSRTGGFEKLFF. For the CDR3, the DNA is TGCGCCAGCAGCCGGACAGGGGGTTTTGAAAAACTGTTTTTT.